The count of the clone carrying this TCR beta chain is one. Its specificity is unknown. These data are taken from a study of OX40 agonist ivuxolimab in advanced cancers. Study-level background: The study gave patients intravenous ivuxolimab at 0.01 to 10 mg/kg every 2 weeks. Findings of the study overall: Circulating CD4+ and CD8+ T cells showed clonal expansion by week 6 at 0.1 to 3.0 mg/kg.

Libraries were prepared by immunoSEQ multiplex PCR; TCRdb keeps only in-frame clonotypes and omits some of them. The data show 50,000 to 65,000 clones, roughly nine tenths seen once. The germline gives CDR1 SGHAT, CDR2 FQNNGV. Trimming stripped 1 base from V and 10 bases from J, with 20 bases between. There are 17 residues in the CDR3. The specimen comprised CD4+ or CD8+ T cells sorted from blood, sampled in a trial of the OX40 agonist ivuxolimab. This chain links TRBV11-2 with TRBJ1-6; D unclear. The receptor was isolated from an adult with an advanced solid tumor such as melanoma, head and neck, liver or kidney cancer. CDR3 protein: CASSLAPHGQLISPLHF. CDR3 coding DNA: TGTGCCAGCAGCTTAGCCCCTCATGGTCAGTTAATATCACCCCTCCACTTT.